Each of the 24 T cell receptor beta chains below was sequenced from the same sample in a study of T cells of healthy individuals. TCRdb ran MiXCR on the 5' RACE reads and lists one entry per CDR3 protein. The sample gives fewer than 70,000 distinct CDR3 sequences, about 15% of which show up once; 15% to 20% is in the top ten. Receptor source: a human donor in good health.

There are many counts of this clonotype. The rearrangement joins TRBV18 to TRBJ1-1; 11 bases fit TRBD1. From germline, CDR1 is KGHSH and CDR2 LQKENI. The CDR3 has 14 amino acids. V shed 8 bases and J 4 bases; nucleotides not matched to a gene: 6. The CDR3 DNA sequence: TGTGCCAGCGGACAGGGGGCGCGCGGCACTGAAGCTTTCTTT. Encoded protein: CASGQGARGTEAFF.

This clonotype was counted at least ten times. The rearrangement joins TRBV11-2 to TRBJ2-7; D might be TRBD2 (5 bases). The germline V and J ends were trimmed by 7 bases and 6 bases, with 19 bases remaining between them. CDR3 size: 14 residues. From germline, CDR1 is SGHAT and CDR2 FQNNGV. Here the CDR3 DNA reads TGTGCCAGCATATCCGAGGGCCTACGATCCGAGCAGTACTTC. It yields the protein CASISEGLRSEQYF.

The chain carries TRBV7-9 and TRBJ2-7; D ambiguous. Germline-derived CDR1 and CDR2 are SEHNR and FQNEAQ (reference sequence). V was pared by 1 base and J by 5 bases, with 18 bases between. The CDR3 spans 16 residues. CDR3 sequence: CASSLEWSFTSHEQYF. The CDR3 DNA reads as TGTGCCAGCAGCTTAGAGTGGTCCTTTACATCCCACGAGCAGTACTTC.

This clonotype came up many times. Here the CDR3 DNA reads TGTGCCAGCAGTTGGGGGACAGGGTCAGAGACCCAGTACTTC. It codes for CASSWGTGSETQYF. This chain joins TRBV12-3 or TRBV12-4 and TRBJ2-5; 9 bases are shared with TRBD1. V dropped 4 bases and J dropped 4; count of bases not matched to a gene: 4. This CDR3 spans 14 amino acids.

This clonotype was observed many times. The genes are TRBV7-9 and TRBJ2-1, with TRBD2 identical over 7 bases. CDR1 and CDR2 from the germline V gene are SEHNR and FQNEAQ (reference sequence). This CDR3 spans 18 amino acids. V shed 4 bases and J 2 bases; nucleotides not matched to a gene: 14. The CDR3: CASSSTQWEGATYNEQFF. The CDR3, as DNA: TGTGCCAGCAGCTCTACCCAGTGGGAGGGCGCGACCTACAATGAGCAGTTCTTC.

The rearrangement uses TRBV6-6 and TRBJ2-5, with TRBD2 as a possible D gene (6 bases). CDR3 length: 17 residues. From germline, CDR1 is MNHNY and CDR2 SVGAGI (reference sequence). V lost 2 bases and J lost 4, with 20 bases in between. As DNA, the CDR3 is TGTGCCAGCAGTTACACCCTGGTGGAGGGTGGCGGAGAGACCCAGTACTTC. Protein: CASSYTLVEGGGETQYF.

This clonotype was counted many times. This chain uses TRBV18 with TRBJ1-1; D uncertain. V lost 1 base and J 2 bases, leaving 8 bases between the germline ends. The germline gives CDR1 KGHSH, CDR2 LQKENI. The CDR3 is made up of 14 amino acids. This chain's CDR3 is CASSPLDGNTEAFF. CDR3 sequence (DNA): TGTGCCAGCTCACCACTGGACGGTAACACTGAAGCTTTCTTT. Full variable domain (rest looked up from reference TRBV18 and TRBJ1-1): NAGVMQNPRHLVRRRGQEARLRCSPMKGHSHVYWYRQLPEEGLKFMVYLQKENIIDESGMPKERFSAEFPKEGPSILRIQQVVRGDSAAYFCASSPLDGNTEAFFGQGTRLTVV.

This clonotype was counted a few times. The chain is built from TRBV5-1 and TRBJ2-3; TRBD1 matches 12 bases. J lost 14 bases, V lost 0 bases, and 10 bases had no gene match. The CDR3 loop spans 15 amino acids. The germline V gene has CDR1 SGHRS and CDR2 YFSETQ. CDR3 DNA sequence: TGCGCCAGCAGCTTGGCGGGGACAGGGGGCGAGAATCGGTATTTT. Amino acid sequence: CASSLAGTGGENRYF.

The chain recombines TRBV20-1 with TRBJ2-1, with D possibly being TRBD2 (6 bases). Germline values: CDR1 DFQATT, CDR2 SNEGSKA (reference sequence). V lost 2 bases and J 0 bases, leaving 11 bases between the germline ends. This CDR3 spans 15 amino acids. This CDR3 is CSARRSGSSYNEQFF. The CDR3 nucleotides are TGCAGTGCTAGACGGTCCGGGAGCTCCTACAATGAGCAGTTCTTC.

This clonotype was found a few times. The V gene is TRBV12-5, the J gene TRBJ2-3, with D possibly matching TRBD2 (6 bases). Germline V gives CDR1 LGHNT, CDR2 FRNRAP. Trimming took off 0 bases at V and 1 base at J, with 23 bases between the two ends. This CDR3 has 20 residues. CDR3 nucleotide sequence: TGTGCTAGTGGTTTGGTACGGGACGGGACTGTCGGGGGAGGCACAGATACGCAGTATTTT. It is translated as CASGLVRDGTVGGGTDTQYF.

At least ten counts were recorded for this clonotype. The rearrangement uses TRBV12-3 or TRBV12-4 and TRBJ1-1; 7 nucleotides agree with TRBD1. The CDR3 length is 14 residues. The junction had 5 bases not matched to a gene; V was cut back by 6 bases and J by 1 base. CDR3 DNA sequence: TGTGCCAGCAGGCCACAGGGGACGAACACTGAAGCTTTCTTT. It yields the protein CASRPQGTNTEAFF.

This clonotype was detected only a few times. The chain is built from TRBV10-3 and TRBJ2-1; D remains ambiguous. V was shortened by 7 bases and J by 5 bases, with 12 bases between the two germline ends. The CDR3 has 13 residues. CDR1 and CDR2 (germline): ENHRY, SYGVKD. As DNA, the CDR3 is TGTGCCATCAAAGGTAGGGCTGACAATGAGCAGTTCTTC. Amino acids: CAIKGRADNEQFF.

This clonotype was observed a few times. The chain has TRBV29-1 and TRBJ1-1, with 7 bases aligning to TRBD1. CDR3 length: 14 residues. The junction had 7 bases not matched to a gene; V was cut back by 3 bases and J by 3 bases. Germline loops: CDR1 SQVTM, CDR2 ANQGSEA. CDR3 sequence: CSVETGLLYTEAFF. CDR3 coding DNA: TGCAGCGTTGAGACAGGGCTATTATACACTGAAGCTTTCTTT.

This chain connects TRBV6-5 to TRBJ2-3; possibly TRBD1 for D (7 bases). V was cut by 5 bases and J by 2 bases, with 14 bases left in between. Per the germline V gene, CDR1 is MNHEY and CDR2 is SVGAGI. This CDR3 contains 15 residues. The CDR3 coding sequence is TGTGCCAGCAGTCCCAGGGGGGAATACACAGATACGCAGTATTTT. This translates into CASSPRGEYTDTQYF.

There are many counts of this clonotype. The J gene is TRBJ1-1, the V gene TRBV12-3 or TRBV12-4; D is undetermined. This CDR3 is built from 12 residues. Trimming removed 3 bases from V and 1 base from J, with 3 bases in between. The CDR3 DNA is TGTGCCAGCAGTTTTGGGAACACTGAAGCTTTCTTT. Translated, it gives CASSFGNTEAFF.

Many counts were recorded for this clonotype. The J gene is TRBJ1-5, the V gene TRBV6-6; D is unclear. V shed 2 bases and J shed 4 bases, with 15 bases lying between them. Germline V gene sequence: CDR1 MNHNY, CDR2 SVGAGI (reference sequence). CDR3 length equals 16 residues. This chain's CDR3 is CASSYDTGELNQPQHF. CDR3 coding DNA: TGTGCCAGCAGTTACGACACGGGAGAATTAAATCAGCCCCAGCATTTT.

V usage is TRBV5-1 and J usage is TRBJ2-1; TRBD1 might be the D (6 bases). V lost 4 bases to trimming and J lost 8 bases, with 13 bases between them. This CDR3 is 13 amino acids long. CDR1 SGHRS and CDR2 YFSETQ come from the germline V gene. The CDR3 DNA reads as TGCGCCAGCAGCGTACAGGGTTTGGATGAGCAGTTCTTC. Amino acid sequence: CASSVQGLDEQFF.

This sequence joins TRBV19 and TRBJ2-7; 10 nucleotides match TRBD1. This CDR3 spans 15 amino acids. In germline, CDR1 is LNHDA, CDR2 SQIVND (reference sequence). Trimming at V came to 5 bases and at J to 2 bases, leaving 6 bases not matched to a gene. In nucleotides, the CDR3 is TGTGCCAGTAGTTTACCGGGACAGGGGCCCTACGAGCAGTACTTC. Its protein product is CASSLPGQGPYEQYF.

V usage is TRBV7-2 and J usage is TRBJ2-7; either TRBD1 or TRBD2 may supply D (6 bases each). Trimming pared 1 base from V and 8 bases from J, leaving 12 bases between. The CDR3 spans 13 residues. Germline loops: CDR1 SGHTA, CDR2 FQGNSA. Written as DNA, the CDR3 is TGTGCCAGCAGCTTAGTAGGAGGGGGAAAGCAGTACTTC. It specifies CASSLVGGGKQYF.

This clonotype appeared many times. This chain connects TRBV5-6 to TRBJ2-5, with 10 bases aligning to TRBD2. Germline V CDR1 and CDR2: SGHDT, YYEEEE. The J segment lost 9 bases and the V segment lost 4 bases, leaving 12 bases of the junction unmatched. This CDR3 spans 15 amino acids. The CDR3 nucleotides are TGTGCCAGCAGCCCTCTAGCGGGGGAGTTGGTAGCCCAGTACTTC. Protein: CASSPLAGELVAQYF.

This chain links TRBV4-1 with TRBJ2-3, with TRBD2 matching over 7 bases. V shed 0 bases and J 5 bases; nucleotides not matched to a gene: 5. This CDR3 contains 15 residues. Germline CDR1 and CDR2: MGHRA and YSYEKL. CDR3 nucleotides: TGCGCCAGCAGCCAAGATCGCGGGAGCGGAGATACGCAGTATTTT. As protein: CASSQDRGSGDTQYF.

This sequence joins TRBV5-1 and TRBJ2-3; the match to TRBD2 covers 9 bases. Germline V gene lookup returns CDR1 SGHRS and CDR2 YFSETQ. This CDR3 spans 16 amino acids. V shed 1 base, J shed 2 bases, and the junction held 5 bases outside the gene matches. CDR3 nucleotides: TGCGCCAGCAGCTTGATGACTAGCGGATCCACAGATACGCAGTATTTT. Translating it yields CASSLMTSGSTDTQYF.

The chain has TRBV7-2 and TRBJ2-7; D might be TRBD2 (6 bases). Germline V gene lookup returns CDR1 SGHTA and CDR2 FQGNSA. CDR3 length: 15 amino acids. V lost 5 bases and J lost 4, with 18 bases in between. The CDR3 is CASSPYRDSRYEQYF. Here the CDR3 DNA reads TGTGCCAGCAGCCCATACCGGGACTCGCGATACGAGCAGTACTTC.

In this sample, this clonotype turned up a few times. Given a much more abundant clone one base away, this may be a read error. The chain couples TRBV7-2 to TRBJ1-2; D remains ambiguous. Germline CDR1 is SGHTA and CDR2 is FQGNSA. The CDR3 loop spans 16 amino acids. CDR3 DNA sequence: TGTGCCAGCAGCCTAGGCAACGCCAGAGATAACTATGGCTACAACTTC. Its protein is CASSLGNARDNYGYNF.